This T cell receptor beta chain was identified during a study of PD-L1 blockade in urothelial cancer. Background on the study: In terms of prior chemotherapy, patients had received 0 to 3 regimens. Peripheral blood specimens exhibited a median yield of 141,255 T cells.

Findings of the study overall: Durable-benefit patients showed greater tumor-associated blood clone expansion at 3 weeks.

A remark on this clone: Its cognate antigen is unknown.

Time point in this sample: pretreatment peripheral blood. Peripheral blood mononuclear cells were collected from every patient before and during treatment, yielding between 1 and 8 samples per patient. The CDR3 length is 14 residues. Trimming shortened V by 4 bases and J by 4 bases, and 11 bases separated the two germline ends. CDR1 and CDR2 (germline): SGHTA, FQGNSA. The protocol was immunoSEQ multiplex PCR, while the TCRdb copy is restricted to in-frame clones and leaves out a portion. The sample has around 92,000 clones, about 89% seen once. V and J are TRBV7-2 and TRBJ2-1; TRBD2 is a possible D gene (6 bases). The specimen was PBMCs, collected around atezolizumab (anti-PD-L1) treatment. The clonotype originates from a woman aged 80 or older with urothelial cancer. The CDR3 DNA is TGTGCCAGCAGCTCGCCGGGACTTTACAATGAGCAGTTCTTC. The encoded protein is CASSSPGLYNEQFF. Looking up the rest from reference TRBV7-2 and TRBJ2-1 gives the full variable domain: GAGVSQSPSNKVTEKGKDVELRCDPISGHTALYWYRQSLGQGLEFLIYFQGNSAPDKSGLPSDRFSAERTGGSVSTLTIQRTQQEDSAVYLCASSSPGLYNEQFFGPGTRLTVL.